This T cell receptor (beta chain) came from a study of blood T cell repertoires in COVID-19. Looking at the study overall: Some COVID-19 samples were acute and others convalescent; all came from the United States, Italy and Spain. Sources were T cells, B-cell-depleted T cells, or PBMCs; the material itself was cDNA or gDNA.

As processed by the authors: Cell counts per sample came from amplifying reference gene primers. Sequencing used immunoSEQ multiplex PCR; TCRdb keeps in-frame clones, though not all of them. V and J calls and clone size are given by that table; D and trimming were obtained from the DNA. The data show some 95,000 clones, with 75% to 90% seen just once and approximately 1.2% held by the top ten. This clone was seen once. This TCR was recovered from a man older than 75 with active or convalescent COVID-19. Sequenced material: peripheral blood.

This chain's CDR3 is CASLEFVNTEAFF. CDR3 DNA sequence: TGTGCCAGCCTAGAATTTGTCAACACTGAAGCTTTCTTT. This sequence joins TRBV7-9 and TRBJ1-1; D is unresolved. V shed 8 bases and J shed 2 bases, with 12 bases lying between them. Looked up from germline, CDR1 is SEHNR and CDR2 is FQNEAQ (reference sequence). CDR3 size: 13 residues. Filled out from reference TRBV7-9 and TRBJ1-1, the complete variable domain reads DTGVSQNPRHKITKRGQNVTFRCDPISEHNRLYWYRQTLGQGPEFLTYFQNEAQLEKSRLLSDRFSAERPKGSFSTLEIQRTEQGDSAMYLCASLEFVNTEAFFGQGTRLTVV.